This TCR beta chain was recorded in a study of CD8+ T cells in alopecia areata. Findings of the study overall: Lesional scalp, especially alopecia totalis/universalis, showed higher clonality than normal scalp.

Extraction of RNA preceded its reverse transcription into cDNA, which served as the sequencing template. The assay was immunoSEQ multiplex PCR, and TCRdb's table has in-frame clones only and misses some. The sample lists approximately 63,000 clones; roughly 61% were seen once. Peripheral blood and lesional scalp punch biopsies were taken from alopecia areata patients. Both CD4+ and CD8+ T cells were separated by sorting PBMCs. Comments on this clone: The antigen remains undetermined.

This CDR3 has 14 residues. V was pared by 1 base and J by 6 bases, with 12 bases between. Per the germline V gene, CDR1 is MGHRA and CDR2 is YSYEKL. The sample was CD8+ T cells sorted from blood, taken at week 0. The receptor's source is a human donor with alopecia areata. The chain joins TRBV4-1 to TRBJ1-2, with TRBD1 as a possible D gene (6 bases). CDR3 bases: TGCGCCAGCAGCCAAGGACCGGGGGCGGATGGCTACACCTTC. Protein sequence: CASSQGPGADGYTF.